The source of this T cell receptor (beta chain) is a study of cytomegalovirus exposure and HLA in healthy donors. The CDR3 is 11 residues long. In germline, CDR1 is MNHEY, CDR2 SVGAGI. Trimming stripped 4 bases from V and 5 bases from J, with 6 bases between. Study-level results: The listing of 160 or so TCR beta chains classed them as cytomegalovirus-associated. Sequencing likely produced, as an artifact, a cluster of highly shared sequence variants. A later analysis associated under 20,000 TCR beta sequences with HLA alleles at a 0.05 false discovery rate.

This PCR relied on a set of 60 Vbeta primers and 13 Jbeta primers. Authors' analysis steps: Later work found tens of millions of unique TCR beta chains, with some 11 million shared. Sequenced by immunoSEQ multiplex PCR; TCRdb stores in-frame clones only, minus some. Clone size and the V and J calls come from that table; the DNA yielded D and trimming. The table records roughly 120,000 clones, 67% of them present only once. For this clone: The antigen is unknown.

Input material: PBMCs. This TCR derives from a man between 18 and 29 years old in good health and CMV-seropositive. The rearrangement links TRBV6-5 to TRBJ2-7; maybe TRBD2 (5 bases). For the CDR3, the DNA is TGTGCCAGCAGTTCGCGGGACGAGCAGTACTTC. It codes for CASSSRDEQYF.